The 3 T cell receptor beta chains below were found in one sample sequenced in a study of neurological immune-mediated disorders. The sample's time point: longitudinal time-point 2. TCRdb re-derived calls from the 5' RACE reads in MiXCR, one entry per CDR3 protein. The table has 65,000 to 95,000 distinct CDR3 sequences, approximately 5.8% seen once. Sequencing used PBMCs. The source of these receptors is a woman aged 55 to 70 with multiple sclerosis.

The table lists this clonotype with many counts. As DNA, the CDR3 is TGTGCCAGCAGTTTGGTTAGCGGAAGCACAGATACGCAGTATTTT. Protein product: CASSLVSGSTDTQYF. V gene TRBV27 combines with J gene TRBJ2-3; the D gene is possibly TRBD2 (6 bases). This CDR3 comprises 15 residues. Trimming removed 3 bases at V and 0 bases at J, with 10 bases between. Germline V gene data show CDR1 as MNHEY and CDR2 as SMNVEV (reference sequence).

This clonotype occurred many times. This CDR3 is CASSLVPGTGLTEAFF. The CDR3 DNA reads as TGTGCCAGCAGCTTGGTTCCGGGGACAGGGTTAACTGAAGCTTTCTTT. This chain uses TRBV5-4 with TRBJ1-1, with 9 bases fitting TRBD1. Unmatched junction bases numbered 8, after V lost 0 bases and J lost 5 bases. CDR1 and CDR2 (germline): SGHNT, YYREEE (reference sequence). The CDR3 has 16 residues.

This clonotype was seen at least ten times. This chain links TRBV13 with TRBJ2-2; the D call may be TRBD1 or TRBD2 (5 bases each). This CDR3 comprises 16 residues. Trimming cost V 5 bases and J 6 bases, with 19 bases left between them. Per the germline V gene, CDR1 is PRHDT and CDR2 is FYEKMQ (reference sequence). The DNA of the CDR3 is TGTGCCAGCAGCACGGGACCGTCGCCCCAGTCCGGGGAGCTGTTTTTT. This codes for CASSTGPSPQSGELFF.